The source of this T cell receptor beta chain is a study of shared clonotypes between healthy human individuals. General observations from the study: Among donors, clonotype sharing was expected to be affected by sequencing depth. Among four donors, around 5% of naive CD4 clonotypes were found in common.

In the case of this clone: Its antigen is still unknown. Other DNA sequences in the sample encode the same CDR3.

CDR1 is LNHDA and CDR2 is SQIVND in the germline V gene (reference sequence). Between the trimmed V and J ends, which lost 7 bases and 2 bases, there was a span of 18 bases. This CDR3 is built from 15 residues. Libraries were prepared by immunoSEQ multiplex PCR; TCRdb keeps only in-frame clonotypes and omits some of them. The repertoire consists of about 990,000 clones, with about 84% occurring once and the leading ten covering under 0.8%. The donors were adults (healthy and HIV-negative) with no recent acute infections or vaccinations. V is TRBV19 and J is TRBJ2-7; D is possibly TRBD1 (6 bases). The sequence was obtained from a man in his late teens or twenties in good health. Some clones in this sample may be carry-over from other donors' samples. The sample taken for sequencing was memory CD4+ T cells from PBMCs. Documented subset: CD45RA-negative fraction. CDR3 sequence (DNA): TGTGCCAGTAAGGGCCCCGCGACAGGACCCTACGAGCAGTACTTC. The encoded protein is CASKGPATGPYEQYF.